This is a list of T cell receptor beta chains from one sample in a study of blood T cell repertoires in COVID-19. The assay was immunoSEQ multiplex PCR, and TCRdb's table has in-frame clones only and misses some. The sample lists about 68,000 clones; 90% were seen once. The sequencing sample was made of peripheral blood. These receptors were obtained from a man aged 50-60 years with COVID-19, enrolled during active disease. Both conserved end residues are part of each CDR3. A D gene is named only where the DNA matches it firmly. Size is stated for part of the rows, as once, few or many counts, or as a class when the clone is expanded.

clone_size j_call d_call v_call cdr3_nt cdr3_aa
. TRBJ1-3 . TRBV9 TGTGCCAGCAGCGTAAGCCCCCGGACAGCGGGAAACACCATATATTTT CASSVSPRTAGNTIYF
. TRBJ1-3 . TRBV3-1/TRBV3-2 TGTGCCAGCAGCCCGCAGGGCATGAGCTCTGGAAACACCATATATTTT CASSPQGMSSGNTIYF
. TRBJ2-3 . TRBV3-1/TRBV3-2 TGTGCCAGCAGTCCCGACTTTATTCGGACAGATACGCAGTATTTT CASSPDFIRTDTQYF
. TRBJ1-3 . TRBV15 TGTGCCACCAGCAGAGGGACAACTGGAAACACCATATATTTT CATSRGTTGNTIYF
. TRBJ2-5 TRBD2 TRBV3-1/TRBV3-2 TGTGCAGCGGGGCGGCAAGAGACCCAGTACTTC CAAGRQETQYF
. TRBJ2-2 . TRBV4-2 TGTGCCAGCAGCCAAGATTCAGGGGAGTCCGGGGAGCTGTTTTTT CASSQDSGESGELFF
. TRBJ1-2 . TRBV12-5 TGTGCTAGTGGTTCCGCGTTGGAGTATGGCTACACCTTC CASGSALEYGYTF
. TRBJ2-1 TRBD2 TRBV3-1/TRBV3-2 TGTGCCAGCAGCCAAGATCCAGCGGGGTGGGGGAACTATGAGCAGTTCTTC CASSQDPAGWGNYEQFF
. TRBJ1-4 . TRBV2 TGTGCCAGCAGTGGTTCGGGAGGACTGTTTTTT CASSGSGGLFF
once TRBJ1-3 . TRBV5-5 TGTGCCAGCAGTACACAGGGAGCGACTGGAAACACCATATATTTT CASSTQGATGNTIYF
. TRBJ2-1 TRBD2 TRBV18 TGTGCCAGCTCACCATGGCGGGAGGGCCGCACCTACAATGAGCAGTTCTTC CASSPWREGRTYNEQFF
. TRBJ2-3 TRBD1 TRBV19 TGTGCCAGTAGTGCCGGGACAGGGATCCTCACAGATACGCAGTATTTT CASSAGTGILTDTQYF
. TRBJ2-1 TRBD2 TRBV10-3 TGTGCCACTTCTTCACTAGCGGGAGTGGACAATGAGCAGTTCTTC CATSSLAGVDNEQFF
. TRBJ2-2 . TRBV19 TGTGCCAGTAGTATATCCGGCACCGGGGAGCTGTTTTTT CASSISGTGELFF
. TRBJ1-3 . TRBV4-1 TGCGCCAGCAGCCAAGGCTTCCCACGGGACATTTCTGGAAACACCATATATTTT CASSQGFPRDISGNTIYF
. TRBJ2-2 . TRBV9 TGTGCCAGCAGCTCAAGCTCGGTAAAGGAGCTGTTTTTT CASSSSSVKELFF
. TRBJ2-5 TRBD1 TRBV18 TGTGCCAGCTCGCTGGACAGGGAGTGGGAGACCCAGTACTTC CASSLDREWETQYF
few TRBJ1-5 TRBD1 TRBV11-3 TGTGCCAGCAGCGGCGCAGGGGGCTGGCAGCCCCAGCATTTT CASSGAGGWQPQHF
. TRBJ2-7 TRBD2 TRBV5-4 TGTGCCAGCAGCTCTCCGGGACTAGATGCCGGCGAGCAGTACTTC CASSSPGLDAGEQYF
. TRBJ1-6 TRBD1 TRBV14 TGTGCCAGCAGCCAAGGGGACAGGGGGCGATCACCCCTCCACTTT CASSQGDRGRSPLHF
. TRBJ1-1 . TRBV6-2/TRBV6-3 TGTGCCAGCAGTTACACACAGATGAACACTGAAGCTTTCTTT CASSYTQMNTEAFF
. TRBJ2-2 . TRBV7-9 TGTGCCAGCAGCCCCCACAGGGAAAAAGGCGGGGAGCTGTTTTTT CASSPHREKGGELFF
once TRBJ1-2 TRBD1 TRBV27 TGTGCCAGCAGTTTAAAAATGTCCCTCTCCGGGACAGCACAGGGCTACACCTTC CASSLKMSLSGTAQGYTF
. TRBJ1-2 TRBD1 TRBV6-1 TGTGCCAGCAGTGAAGCAGGGGGACAGGGTTGGTATGGCTACACCTTC CASSEAGGQGWYGYTF
once TRBJ1-5 . TRBV11-2 TGTGCCAGCAGCTTGGACAGCCCTAATCAGCCCCAGCATTTT CASSLDSPNQPQHF
. TRBJ2-7 TRBD2 TRBV7-9 TGTGCCAGCAGCTTAGAGGCGGGGGGCAAGTACTTC CASSLEAGGKYF
. TRBJ2-7 TRBD2 TRBV7-2 TGTGCCAGCAGCGTAGCGGGAGCACCGTACGAGCAGTACTTC CASSVAGAPYEQYF
. TRBJ2-3 TRBD2 TRBV5-1 TGCGCCAGCGGCCCTTGGACTAGCGGGGGCACAGATACGCAGTATTTT CASGPWTSGGTDTQYF
. TRBJ1-1 TRBD1 TRBV15 TGTGCCACCCATCCAGGGGGCTTCGCCACTGAAGCTTTCTTT CATHPGGFATEAFF
. TRBJ1-2 TRBD1 TRBV27 TGTGCCAGCAGTTTGCGACAGGGGGGTCCTGGCTACACCTTC CASSLRQGGPGYTF
. TRBJ2-2 TRBD1 TRBV4-1 TGCGCCAGCAGCCAGGGACAGGAGTCTTCGCCCAGGGAGCTGTTTTTT CASSQGQESSPRELFF
once TRBJ1-4 TRBD1 TRBV18 TGTGCCAGCTCCCGGAGGATACAGGGGGTCGGTGAAAAACTGTTTTTT CASSRRIQGVGEKLFF
. TRBJ2-3 TRBD2 TRBV10-3 TGTGCCATCAGTGAGTTACTAGCGGCCACAGATACGCAGTATTTT CAISELLAATDTQYF